This TCR beta chain originates from a study of beta chain features in type 1 diabetes. There are 15 residues in the CDR3. Germline V CDR1 and CDR2: SGHVS, FQNEAQ. With 5 bases clipped from V and 7 bases from J, the junction kept 6 bases outside the gene matches. Concerning this clone: The antigen remains undetermined.

What was sequenced were expressed TCRB transcripts, since all of the isolated RNA had been reverse transcribed. Clones were read by immunoSEQ multiplex PCR, and TCRdb kept only the in-frame ones, dropping some. The profile shows about 650,000 clones, roughly 12% of them singletons. Findings and limits, study-wide: Among patients with Type 1 diabetes, TCRB CDR3s were moderately but significantly shorter in every one of the four CD4+ subsets.

The chain carries TRBV7-8 and TRBJ2-1; TRBD2 agrees at 12 bases. The sequencing input was naive CD4+ T cells from blood. The sequence was collected from a man between 25 and 39 years old with type 1 diabetes. The CDR3 DNA reads as TGTGCCAGCAGCCATAGACTAGCGGGGGTTAATGAGCAGTTCTTC. As protein: CASSHRLAGVNEQFF.